One sample yielded the 2 T cell receptor beta chains listed below, sequenced in a study of blood T cell repertoires in COVID-19. The protocol was immunoSEQ multiplex PCR, while the TCRdb copy is restricted to in-frame clones and leaves out a portion. Among about 200,000 clones listed, less than 85% were seen once. The sequencing input was PBMCs or T cells enriched from blood (not recorded which). These TCRs come from a man in his forties or fifties who had recovered from COVID-19.

This chain links TRBV25-1 with TRBJ1-4; possibly TRBD1 for D (6 bases). The CDR3 runs to 14 residues. Germline-derived CDR1 and CDR2 are MGHDK and SYGVNS. V shed 6 bases and J shed 7 bases, with 15 bases lying between them. The CDR3 nucleotides are TGTGCCAGCAGGAAACAGGGAGCAAGTGAAAAACTGTTTTTT. Residues: CASRKQGASEKLFF.

Here the CDR3 reads CASSSDRGLWEKLFF. The DNA of the CDR3 is TGTGCCAGCAGTTCGGATAGGGGGCTGTGGGAAAAACTGTTTTTT. V gene TRBV2 combines with J gene TRBJ1-4, with 7 bases matching TRBD1. The CDR3 extends over 15 amino acids. Trimming cost V 5 bases and J 8 bases; bases outside gene matches: 11. CDR1 is SNHLY, CDR2 FYNNEI, per germline.